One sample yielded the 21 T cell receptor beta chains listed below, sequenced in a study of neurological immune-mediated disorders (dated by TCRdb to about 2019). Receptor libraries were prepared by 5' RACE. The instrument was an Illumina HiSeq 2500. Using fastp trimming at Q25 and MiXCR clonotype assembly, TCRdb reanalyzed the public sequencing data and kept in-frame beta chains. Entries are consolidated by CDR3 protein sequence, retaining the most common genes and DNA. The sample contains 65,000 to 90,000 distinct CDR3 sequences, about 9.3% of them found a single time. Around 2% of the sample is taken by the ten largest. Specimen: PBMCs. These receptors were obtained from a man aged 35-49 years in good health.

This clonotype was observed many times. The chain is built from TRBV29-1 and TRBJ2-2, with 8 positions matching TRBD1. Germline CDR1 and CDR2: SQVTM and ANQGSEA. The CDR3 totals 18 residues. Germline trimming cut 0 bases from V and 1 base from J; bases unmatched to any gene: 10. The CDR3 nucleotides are TGCAGCGTTGAAGAGGCCCTTGGACAGGGAGGGAACACCGGGGAGCTGTTTTTT. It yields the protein CSVEEALGQGGNTGELFF.

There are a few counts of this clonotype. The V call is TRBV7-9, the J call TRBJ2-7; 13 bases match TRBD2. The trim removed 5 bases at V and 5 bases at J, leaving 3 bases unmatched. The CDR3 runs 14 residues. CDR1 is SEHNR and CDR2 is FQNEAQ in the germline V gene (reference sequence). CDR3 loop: CASSPTSGRNEQYF. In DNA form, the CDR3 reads TGTGCCAGCAGCCCGACTAGCGGGAGGAACGAGCAGTACTTC.

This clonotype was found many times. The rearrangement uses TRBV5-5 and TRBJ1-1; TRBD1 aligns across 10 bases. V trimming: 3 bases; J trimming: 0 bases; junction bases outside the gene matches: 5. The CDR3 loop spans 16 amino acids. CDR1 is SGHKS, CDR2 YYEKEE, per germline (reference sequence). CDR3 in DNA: TGTGCCAGCAGCTCCGGACAGGGGGGGATGAACACTGAAGCTTTCTTT. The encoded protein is CASSSGQGGMNTEAFF.

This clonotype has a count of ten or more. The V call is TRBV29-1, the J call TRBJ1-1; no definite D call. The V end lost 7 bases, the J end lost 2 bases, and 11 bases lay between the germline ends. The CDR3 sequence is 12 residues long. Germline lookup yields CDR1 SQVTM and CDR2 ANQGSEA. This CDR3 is CSAGLGNTEAFF. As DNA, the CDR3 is TGCAGCGCGGGATTGGGTAACACTGAAGCTTTCTTT.

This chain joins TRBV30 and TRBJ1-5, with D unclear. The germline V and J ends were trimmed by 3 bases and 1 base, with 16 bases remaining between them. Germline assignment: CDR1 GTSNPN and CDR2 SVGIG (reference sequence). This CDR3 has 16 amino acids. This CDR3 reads CAWSAETGRSNQPQHF. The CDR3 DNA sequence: TGTGCCTGGAGCGCTGAGACCGGGAGGAGCAATCAGCCCCAGCATTTT.

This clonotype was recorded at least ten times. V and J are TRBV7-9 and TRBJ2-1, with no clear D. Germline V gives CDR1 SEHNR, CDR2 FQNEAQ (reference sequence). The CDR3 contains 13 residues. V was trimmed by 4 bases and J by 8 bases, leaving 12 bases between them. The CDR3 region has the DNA TGTGCCAGCAGCTCCCAACTGGGCGATGAGCAGTTCTTC. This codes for CASSSQLGDEQFF.

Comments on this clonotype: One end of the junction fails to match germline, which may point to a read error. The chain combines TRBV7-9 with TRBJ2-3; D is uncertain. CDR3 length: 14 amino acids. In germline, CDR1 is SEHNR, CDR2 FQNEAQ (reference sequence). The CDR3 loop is CTSSLAHSTDTQYF. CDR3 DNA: TGTACCAGCAGCTTAGCCCACAGCACAGATACACAGTATTTT. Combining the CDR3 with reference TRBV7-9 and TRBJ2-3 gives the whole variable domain DTGVSQNPRHKITKRGQNVTFRCDPISEHNRLYWYRQTLGQGPEFLTYFQNEAQLEKSRLLSDRFSAERPKGSFSTLEIQRTEQGDSAMYLCTSSLAHSTDTQYFGPGTRLTVL.

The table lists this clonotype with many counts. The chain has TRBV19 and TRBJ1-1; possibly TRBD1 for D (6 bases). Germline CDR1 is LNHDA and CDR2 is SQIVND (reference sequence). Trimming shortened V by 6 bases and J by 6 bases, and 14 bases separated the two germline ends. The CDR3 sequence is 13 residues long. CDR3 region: CASSNRVRAEAFF. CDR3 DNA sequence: TGTGCCAGTAGCAACAGGGTGAGGGCTGAAGCTTTCTTT.

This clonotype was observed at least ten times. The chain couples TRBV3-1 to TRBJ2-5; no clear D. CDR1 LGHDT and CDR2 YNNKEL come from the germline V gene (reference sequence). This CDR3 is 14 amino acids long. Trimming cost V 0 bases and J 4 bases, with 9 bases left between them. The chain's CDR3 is CASSQEDGRETQYF. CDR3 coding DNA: TGTGCCAGCAGCCAAGAGGACGGAAGAGAGACCCAGTACTTC.

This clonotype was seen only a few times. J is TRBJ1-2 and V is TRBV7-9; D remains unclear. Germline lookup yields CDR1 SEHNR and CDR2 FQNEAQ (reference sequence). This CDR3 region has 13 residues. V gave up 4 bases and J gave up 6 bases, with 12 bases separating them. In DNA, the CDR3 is TGTGCCAGCAGCTACCCTCGGACGGATGGCTACACCTTC. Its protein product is CASSYPRTDGYTF.

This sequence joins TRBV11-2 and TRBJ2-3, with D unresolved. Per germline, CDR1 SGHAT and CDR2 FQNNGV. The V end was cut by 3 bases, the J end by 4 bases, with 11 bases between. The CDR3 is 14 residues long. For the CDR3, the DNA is TGTGCCAGCAGCTTTCCCGGCTCCGCAGATACGCAGTATTTT. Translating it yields CASSFPGSADTQYF.

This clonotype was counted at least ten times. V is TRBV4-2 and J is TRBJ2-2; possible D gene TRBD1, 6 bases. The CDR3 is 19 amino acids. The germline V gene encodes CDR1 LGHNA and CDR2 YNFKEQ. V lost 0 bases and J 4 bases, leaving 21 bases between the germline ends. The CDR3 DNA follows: TGTGCCAGCAGCCAAGAAATCCGATTGGACAGTGTGGGCACCGGGGAGCTGTTTTTT. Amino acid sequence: CASSQEIRLDSVGTGELFF.

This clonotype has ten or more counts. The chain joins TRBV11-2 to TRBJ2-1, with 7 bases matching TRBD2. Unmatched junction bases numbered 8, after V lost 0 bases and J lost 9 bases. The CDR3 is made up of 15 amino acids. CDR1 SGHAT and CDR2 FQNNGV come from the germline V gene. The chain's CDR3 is CASSLDAGAVGEQFF. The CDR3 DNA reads TGTGCCAGCAGCTTAGACGCGGGAGCTGTGGGTGAGCAGTTCTTC.

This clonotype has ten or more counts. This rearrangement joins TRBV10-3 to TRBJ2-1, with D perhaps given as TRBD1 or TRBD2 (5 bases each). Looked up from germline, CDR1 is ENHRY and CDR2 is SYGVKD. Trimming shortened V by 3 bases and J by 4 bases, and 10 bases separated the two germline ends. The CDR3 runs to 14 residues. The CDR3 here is CAISDPGRYNEQFF. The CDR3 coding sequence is TGTGCCATCAGTGACCCGGGGCGTTACAATGAGCAGTTCTTC.

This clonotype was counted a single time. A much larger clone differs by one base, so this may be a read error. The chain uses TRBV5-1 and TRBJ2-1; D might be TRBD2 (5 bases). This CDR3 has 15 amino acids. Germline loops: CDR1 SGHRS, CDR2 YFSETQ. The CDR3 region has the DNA TGCGCCAGCAGCTTGGTACTAGTGTCCTACAATGACCAGTTCTTC. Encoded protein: CASSLVLVSYNDQFF.

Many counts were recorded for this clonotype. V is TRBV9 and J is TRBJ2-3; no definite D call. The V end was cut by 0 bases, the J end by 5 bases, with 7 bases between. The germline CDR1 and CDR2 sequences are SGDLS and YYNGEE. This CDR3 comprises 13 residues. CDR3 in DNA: TGTGCCAGCAGCGTAGCGGTCAAAGATACGCAGTATTTT. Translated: CASSVAVKDTQYF.

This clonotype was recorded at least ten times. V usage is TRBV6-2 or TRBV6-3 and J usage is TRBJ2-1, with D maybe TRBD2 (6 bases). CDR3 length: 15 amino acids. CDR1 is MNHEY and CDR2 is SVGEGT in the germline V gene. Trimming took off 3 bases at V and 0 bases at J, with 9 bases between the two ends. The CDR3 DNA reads TGTGCCAGCAGTTATGATAGCGGCTCCTACAATGAGCAGTTCTTC. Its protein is CASSYDSGSYNEQFF.

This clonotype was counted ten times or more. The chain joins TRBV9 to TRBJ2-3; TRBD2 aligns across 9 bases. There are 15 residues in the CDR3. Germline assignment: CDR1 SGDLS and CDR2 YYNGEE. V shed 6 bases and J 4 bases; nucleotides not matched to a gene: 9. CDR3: CASTFEERGADTQYF. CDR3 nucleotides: TGTGCCAGCACCTTTGAGGAGCGGGGGGCAGATACGCAGTATTTT. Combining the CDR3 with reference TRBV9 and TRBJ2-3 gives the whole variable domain DSGVTQTPKHLITATGQRVTLRCSPRSGDLSVYWYQQSLDQGLQFLIQYYNGEERAKGNILERFSAQQFPDLHSELNLSSLELGDSALYFCASTFEERGADTQYFGPGTRLTVL.

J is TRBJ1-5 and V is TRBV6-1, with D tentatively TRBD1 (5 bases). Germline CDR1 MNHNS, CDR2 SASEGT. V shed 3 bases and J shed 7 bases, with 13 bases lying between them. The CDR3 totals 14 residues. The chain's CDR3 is CASSDDRAWQPQHF. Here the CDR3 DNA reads TGTGCCAGCAGTGACGACAGAGCGTGGCAGCCCCAGCATTTT.

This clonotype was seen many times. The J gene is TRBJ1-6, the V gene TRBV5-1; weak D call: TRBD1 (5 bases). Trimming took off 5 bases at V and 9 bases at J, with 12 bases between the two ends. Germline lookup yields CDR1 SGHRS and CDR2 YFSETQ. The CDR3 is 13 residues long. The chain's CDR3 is CASRGEEGSPLHF. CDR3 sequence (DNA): TGCGCCAGCAGGGGGGAAGAAGGTTCACCCCTCCACTTT.

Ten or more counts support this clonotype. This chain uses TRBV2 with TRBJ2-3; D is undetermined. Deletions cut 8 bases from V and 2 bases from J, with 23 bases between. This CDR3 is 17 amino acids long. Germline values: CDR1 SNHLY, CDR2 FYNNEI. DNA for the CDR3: TGTGCCAGCGGCATCAAGAGCGAGTTGTTATCCACAGATACGCAGTATTTT. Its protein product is CASGIKSELLSTDTQYF.